The rows below give T cell receptor beta chains drawn from one sample of a study of blood T cells in healthy people across ages. TCRdb analysed the 5' RACE reads with MiXCR anew, one entry per CDR3 protein. The data show around 940,000 distinct CDR3 sequences, 51% seen once. Material: blood. Receptors originate from a woman aged 60-70 years in good health. Both conserved end residues are part of each CDR3.

v_call cdr3_aa
TRBV11-2 CASSRRIGTEETQYF
TRBV7-2 CASSFPPGQGQETQYF
TRBV4-2 CASSQDRSSAYEQFF
TRBV11-2 CASSPRVGGTDTQYF
TRBV14 CASSQVGRVYNEQFF
TRBV5-1 CASSVTGTVNEQFF
TRBV20-1 CSARGGGTRSSYEQYF
TRBV29-1 CSVENDRGYEQYF
TRBV4-2 CASSPLNMGTSGAFQETQYF
TRBV9 CASSVELAGGAAPVHEQYF
TRBV5-1 CASSLGQGDFGNTIYF
TRBV3-1 CASTRGDEQYF
TRBV20-1 CSADGAGGVRHEQFF
TRBV2 CASSAGRNEQYF
TRBV29-1 CSVEGGTGFGTQYF
TRBV7-2 CASSRNRGYEQYF
TRBV29-1 CSAPRTDRNGYTF
TRBV2 CASSDRWGNTEAFF
TRBV6-5 CASSYGNLAGVTGELFF
TRBV7-6 CARSVGRIYNEQFF
TRBV5-1 CASSYTSGSSQNEQFF
TRBV28 CASSRQGVQYF
TRBV6-5 CASSRYPGAYGYTF
TRBV12-3/TRBV12-4 CASSWIIEFGELFF
TRBV29-1 CSVARSTRGDEQYF
TRBV5-1 CASSPGAGGQPQHF
TRBV7-2 CASSFGQGLTEAFF
TRBV2 CASGVATGGIDTQYF
TRBV29-1 CSVVGITDDLNFYEQYF
TRBV6-1 CASSEASRGGAQYF
TRBV28 CASRKSSRRAKDEQFF
TRBV11-2 CASSPGQSNEQFF
TRBV7-2 CASSGQAPPIDTQYF
TRBV29-1 CSVISRYNEQFF
TRBV5-8 CASTTWTGGSPLHF